The 23 T cell receptor beta chains reported below all come from one sample, sequenced in a study of shared clonotypes between healthy human individuals. Naivety among CD8 cells was defined by CD45RO negativity and positive CCR7 selection, thereby excluding terminally differentiated effector memory CD45RA+ cells. Generated by immunoSEQ multiplex PCR, the TCRdb table keeps only in-frame clones and is missing some. The sample shows approximately 600,000 clones, 85% to 95% of them seen only once. The sequenced sample consisted of naive CD8+ T cells sorted from blood. These receptors were obtained from a woman aged 25 to 39 in good health.

The gene calls are TRBV7-9 and TRBJ1-2; 8 nucleotides line up with TRBD1. The CDR3 spans 14 residues. The trim removed 5 bases at V and 8 bases at J, leaving 10 bases unmatched. The germline gives CDR1 SEHNR, CDR2 FQNEAQ (reference sequence). The CDR3 is CASSPRDRLGGYTF. For the CDR3, the DNA is TGTGCCAGCAGCCCGAGGGACAGGTTGGGGGGCTACACCTTC.

On this clone itself: The sample holds other DNA sequences that translate to the same CDR3. The V and J genes are TRBV7-9 and TRBJ2-1, with D unclear. The V end lost 0 bases, the J end lost 5 bases, and 2 bases lay between the germline ends. The CDR3 spans 12 residues. The germline V gene has CDR1 SEHNR and CDR2 FQNEAQ (reference sequence). Here the CDR3 reads CASSLAHNEQFF. The CDR3, as DNA: TGTGCCAGCAGCTTAGCCCACAATGAGCAGTTCTTC.

V usage is TRBV9 and J usage is TRBJ1-5, with D possibly TRBD1 on 6 matching bases. Trimming removed 6 bases from V and 1 base from J, with 11 bases in between. The CDR3 consists of 14 residues. The germline CDR1 and CDR2 sequences are SGDLS and YYNGEE. CDR3 nucleotide sequence: TGTGCCAGCAATTCAGGGGAGAGCAATCAGCCCCAGCATTTT. It translates to CASNSGESNQPQHF.

The chain links TRBV19 to TRBJ1-2, with a possible D match to TRBD1 (5 bases). CDR3 length: 11 amino acids. Germline V CDR1 and CDR2: LNHDA, SQIVND (reference sequence). V dropped 8 bases and J dropped 5 bases, with 9 bases sitting between them. CDR3 coding DNA: TGTGCCAGTCATGGGGGGTATGGCTACACCTTC. Translating gives CASHGGYGYTF. The full variable domain, in which reference TRBV19 and TRBJ1-2 provide the parts outside the CDR3, is DGGITQSPKYLFRKEGQNVTLSCEQNLNHDAMYWYRQDPGQGLRLIYYSQIVNDFQKGDIAEGYSVSREKKESFPLTVTSAQKNPTAFYLCASHGGYGYTFGSGTRLTVV.

Here the CDR3 DNA reads TGTGCCAGCAGCGCTAGCGGGAGGGCCCACAATGAGCAGTTCTTC. Protein product: CASSASGRAHNEQFF. This rearrangement joins TRBV7-9 to TRBJ2-1, with 12 bases aligning to TRBD2. Trimming removed 5 bases from V and 5 bases from J; junction bases left unmatched: 4. This CDR3 has 15 residues. Germline V gene lookup returns CDR1 SEHNR and CDR2 FQNEAQ (reference sequence).

The chain couples TRBV2 to TRBJ1-1; D not certain. The CDR3 consists of 14 residues. Germline CDR1 is SNHLY and CDR2 is FYNNEI. V lost 1 base, J lost 2 bases, and 8 bases lay in between. CDR3 sequence: CASSEGSSNTEAFF. CDR3 DNA sequence: TGTGCCAGCAGTGAAGGCAGCAGCAACACTGAAGCTTTCTTT.

The chain links TRBV19 to TRBJ2-7; TRBD1 or TRBD2 may be the D gene (5 bases each). V was cut by 5 bases and J by 5 bases, with 16 bases left in between. From germline, CDR1 is LNHDA and CDR2 SQIVND (reference sequence). This CDR3 contains 14 residues. In DNA, the CDR3 is TGTGCCAGTAGTCCGTGGGGGTCCTCGAACGAGCAGTACTTC. It is translated as CASSPWGSSNEQYF.

This clone was recorded only once. The chain recombines TRBV9 with TRBJ2-7; D perhaps matches TRBD2 (7 bases). The CDR3 has 14 residues. CDR1 is SGDLS, CDR2 YYNGEE, per germline. Trimming shortened V by 0 bases and J by 5 bases, and 12 bases separated the two germline ends. The CDR3 DNA sequence: TGTGCCAGCAGCGTAGCTTGGGGGGGCAACGAGCAGTACTTC. Translating it yields CASSVAWGGNEQYF. The full variable domain, its missing parts supplied by reference TRBV9 and TRBJ2-7, is DSGVTQTPKHLITATGQRVTLRCSPRSGDLSVYWYQQSLDQGLQFLIQYYNGEERAKGNILERFSAQQFPDLHSELNLSSLELGDSALYFCASSVAWGGNEQYFGPGTRLTVT.

V gene TRBV27 combines with J gene TRBJ1-1; D call uncertain. The CDR3 sequence is 12 residues long. V lost 5 bases to trimming and J lost 5 bases, with 9 bases between them. CDR1 is MNHEY, CDR2 SMNVEV, per germline (reference sequence). Here the CDR3 DNA reads TGTGCCAGCAGTCCGGGGAGGACTGAAGCTTTCTTT. Amino acids: CASSPGRTEAFF.

The chain couples TRBV28 to TRBJ2-1; tentative D call: TRBD2 (5 bases). CDR3 size: 13 residues. In germline, CDR1 is MDHEN, CDR2 SYDVKM. Trimming pared 7 bases from V and 1 base from J, leaving 8 bases between. The CDR3 sequence: CASTLASYNEQFF. CDR3 DNA: TGTGCCAGCACCCTAGCATCCTACAATGAGCAGTTCTTC.

The chain recombines TRBV5-1 with TRBJ2-7; TRBD1 matches at 7 bases. Germline CDR1 is SGHRS and CDR2 is YFSETQ. V shed 3 bases, J shed 3 bases, and the junction held 9 bases outside the gene matches. This CDR3 has 15 amino acids. The CDR3 bases are TGCGCCAGCAGCTCCGCCCGGGGACAGATCTACGAGCAGTACTTC. Translated: CASSSARGQIYEQYF. The full variable domain, its missing parts supplied by reference TRBV5-1 and TRBJ2-7, is KAGVTQTPRYLIKTRGQQVTLSCSPISGHRSVSWYQQTPGQGLQFLFEYFSETQRNKGNFPGRFSGRQFSNSRSEMNVSTLELGDSALYLCASSSARGQIYEQYFGPGTRLTVT.

V usage is TRBV15 and J usage is TRBJ2-7, with unresolved D. The germline gives CDR1 LNHNV, CDR2 YYDKDF (reference sequence). Trimming took off 0 bases at V and 1 base at J, with 13 bases between the two ends. The CDR3 extends over 16 amino acids. The CDR3 reads CATSREFGPSSYEQYF. The DNA of the CDR3 is TGTGCCACCAGCAGAGAGTTCGGACCGAGTTCCTACGAGCAGTACTTC.

This chain connects TRBV5-4 to TRBJ1-2; D gene uncertain. The CDR3 loop spans 11 amino acids. V lost 3 bases and J lost 6, with 6 bases in between. CDR1 and CDR2 (germline): SGHNT, YYREEE (reference sequence). The CDR3 reads CASSSYNGYTF. In DNA, the CDR3 is TGTGCCAGCAGCTCCTACAATGGCTACACCTTC.

This chain links TRBV27 with TRBJ2-1; possibly TRBD1 or TRBD2 for D (5 bases each). This CDR3 region has 15 residues. The V end was cut by 3 bases, the J end by 7 bases, with 16 bases between. Germline lookup yields CDR1 MNHEY and CDR2 SMNVEV (reference sequence). This CDR3 is CASSLGNMGPNEQFF. The CDR3 bases are TGTGCCAGCAGTTTGGGTAACATGGGACCTAATGAGCAGTTCTTC.

The rearrangement links TRBV13 to TRBJ2-7; maybe TRBD2 (6 bases). The CDR3 spans 14 residues. Germline lookup yields CDR1 PRHDT and CDR2 FYEKMQ (reference sequence). V shed 5 bases and J shed 0 bases, with 11 bases lying between them. The CDR3 here is CASSRGLSSYEQYF. CDR3 coding DNA: TGTGCCAGCAGCCGAGGACTAAGCTCCTACGAGCAGTACTTC.

The CDR3 sequence: CASSQLGVAGENEQYF. CDR3 nucleotides: TGTGCCAGCAGCCAACTTGGGGTAGCGGGAGAAAACGAGCAGTACTTC. The rearrangement links TRBV5-5 to TRBJ2-7; 9 nucleotides line up with TRBD2. The V segment lost 4 bases and the J segment 5 bases; nucleotides outside the gene matches: 13. In germline, CDR1 is SGHKS, CDR2 YYEKEE (reference sequence). The CDR3 consists of 16 residues.

The V gene is TRBV11-2, the J gene TRBJ2-7; maybe TRBD1 (5 bases). V was pared by 1 base and J by 6 bases, with 10 bases between. This CDR3 is built from 13 residues. Germline values: CDR1 SGHAT, CDR2 FQNNGV. The CDR3, as DNA: TGTGCCAGCAGCTTAGGGGCAGGGCGCGAGCAGTACTTC. It yields the protein CASSLGAGREQYF.

The V call is TRBV7-9, the J call TRBJ2-2; D gene uncertain. The CDR3 is 16 amino acids. Trimming removed 5 bases at V and 3 bases at J, with 16 bases between. CDR1 and CDR2 from the germline V gene are SEHNR and FQNEAQ (reference sequence). CDR3 amino acids: CASSQPISPDTGELFF. CDR3 in DNA: TGTGCCAGCAGCCAACCTATTTCCCCCGACACCGGGGAGCTGTTTTTT. The full variable domain, its missing parts supplied by reference TRBV7-9 and TRBJ2-2, is DTGVSQNPRHKITKRGQNVTFRCDPISEHNRLYWYRQTLGQGPEFLTYFQNEAQLEKSRLLSDRFSAERPKGSFSTLEIQRTEQGDSAMYLCASSQPISPDTGELFFGEGSRLTVL.

The chain uses TRBV7-9 and TRBJ1-5, with D possibly being TRBD1 (5 bases). V was trimmed by 1 base and J by 1 base, leaving 8 bases between them. Germline CDR1 reads SEHNR; CDR2 reads FQNEAQ (reference sequence). The CDR3 consists of 15 residues. As DNA, the CDR3 is TGTGCCAGCAGCTTAGGTCGGGGGAGCAATCAGCCCCAGCATTTT. The encoded protein is CASSLGRGSNQPQHF.

With regard to this clone: Other DNA sequences from this sample encode an identical CDR3 as well. The chain employs TRBV27 and TRBJ1-5; D may be TRBD1 (5 bases). Per germline, CDR1 MNHEY and CDR2 SMNVEV (reference sequence). Between the trimmed V and J ends, which lost 2 bases and 2 bases, there was a span of 10 bases. This CDR3 is built from 15 residues. Written as DNA, the CDR3 is TGTGCCAGCAGTTTAGGGACGGGGGGCAATCAGCCCCAGCATTTT. Its protein product is CASSLGTGGNQPQHF.

Remarks on this clone: The same CDR3 is also encoded by other DNA sequences in this sample. V is TRBV20-1 and J is TRBJ1-2; no clear D gene. Trimming took off 2 bases at V and 8 bases at J, with 6 bases between the two ends. The CDR3 spans 10 residues. In germline, CDR1 is DFQATT, CDR2 SNEGSKA (reference sequence). CDR3 residues: CSARTGGYTF. The CDR3, as DNA: TGCAGTGCTAGAACTGGAGGCTACACCTTC.

The chain employs TRBV7-9 and TRBJ2-7, with D maybe TRBD1 (6 bases). V was shortened by 5 bases and J by 2 bases, with 16 bases between the two germline ends. The CDR3 is 15 residues long. The germline V gene encodes CDR1 SEHNR and CDR2 FQNEAQ (reference sequence). CDR3 protein: CASSGQSGRAYEQYF. Here the CDR3 DNA reads TGTGCCAGCAGCGGACAGAGCGGCCGGGCCTACGAGCAGTACTTC.

The J gene is TRBJ2-7, the V gene TRBV19; 7 bases are a match to TRBD2. Germline V CDR1 and CDR2: LNHDA, SQIVND (reference sequence). This CDR3 region has 13 residues. V shed 5 bases, J shed 5 bases, and the junction held 6 bases outside the gene matches. The CDR3 coding sequence is TGTGCCAGTAGTCCAAGACTAGCTGACGAGCAGTACTTC. Its protein product is CASSPRLADEQYF.